Sequencing of this T cell receptor (beta chain) was carried out in a study of regulatory T cells in long-lasting Graves disease. The time point: newly diagnosed GD, antithyroid drugs for less than 3 months. With RNA extracted from PBMCs as input, the TCR library was made. To make TCR beta libraries, researchers used iRepertoire HTBI primers and Arm-PCR of CDR3 regions. TCRdb used MiXCR to reprocess the multiplex PCR reads, holding one entry per CDR3 protein. The table records some 410,000 distinct CDR3 sequences, about 15% of them present only once. The CDR3 contains 15 residues. CDR1 SEHNR and CDR2 FQNEAQ come from the germline V gene (reference sequence). V shed 0 bases and J shed 4 bases, with 12 bases lying between them. These records were also assigned to another study, of T cells in Graves' hyperthyroidism and ophthalmopathy.

The chain has TRBV7-9 and TRBJ1-1; a weak D match, TRBD1 (5 bases). This sequence originates from a woman aged 25 to 39 with Graves disease. Sample: peripheral blood mononuclear cells (PBMCs), taken at new diagnosis, from a patient treated with antithyroid drugs. DNA of the CDR3: TGTGCCAGCAGCTTAGCAGGTCAGGACATCACTGAAGCTTTCTTT. It is translated as CASSLAGQDITEAFF.